This T cell receptor beta chain was observed in a study of T cell repertoires in aging, cancer and after chemotherapy. Whole-study context: The full dataset contained roughly 9 million TCR reads.

In germline, CDR1 is GTSNPN, CDR2 SVGIG (reference sequence). The CDR3 is 16 residues long. V dropped 5 bases and J dropped 6; count of bases not matched to a gene: 16. A mixed TRB-A/B primer pool amplified rearranged TRB by multiplex touch-down PCR. A single record per CDR3 protein comes from TCRdb applying MiXCR to the multiplex PCR reads. The repertoire holds 950 to 1,100 distinct CDR3 sequences, about 27% seen once, with around 14% in the top ten. Amplification of TCR beta used genomic DNA extracted from peripheral blood. The receptor's source is a human donor with a blood cancer. This chain links TRBV30 with TRBJ1-2; the match to TRBD1 covers 9 bases. The sample taken for sequencing was blood. As DNA, the CDR3 is TGTGCCTGGGACAGCCCCAAGACAGGGGGACTGGATGGCTACACCTTC. It translates to CAWDSPKTGGLDGYTF.